Shown below are 27 T cell receptor beta chains from a single sample sequenced in a study of blood T cell repertoires in COVID-19. Assay: immunoSEQ multiplex PCR; the TCRdb copy retains only in-frame clones and omits some. This table has tens of thousands of clones, approximately 79% appearing once. The sample was peripheral blood. Receptors were obtained from a man between 65 and 79 years old with COVID-19, enrolled during active disease.

This clone was seen a single time. The genes are TRBV27 and TRBJ2-1; 11 bases are shared with TRBD2. Trimming removed 6 bases from V and 8 bases from J; junction bases left unmatched: 21. Germline V CDR1 and CDR2: MNHEY, SMNVEV (reference sequence). The CDR3 extends over 19 amino acids. The CDR3 DNA sequence: TGTGCCAGCAGCGGGGGGCGGCGGCTAGCGGGAGGTACTTTGGATGAGCAGTTCTTC. Translating gives CASSGGRRLAGGTLDEQFF.

The chain recombines TRBV28 with TRBJ1-1; D possibly corresponds to TRBD1 (5 bases). This CDR3 is built from 15 residues. CDR1 is MDHEN and CDR2 is SYDVKM in the germline V gene. Trimming shortened V by 3 bases and J by 4 bases, and 15 bases separated the two germline ends. CDR3 coding DNA: TGTGCCAGCAGTTTTGGGGAGGGACGGGCCACTGAAGCTTTCTTT. Protein product: CASSFGEGRATEAFF.

The V call is TRBV5-1, the J call TRBJ1-2, with D perhaps matching TRBD1 (6 bases). Between the trimmed V and J ends, which lost 0 bases and 8 bases, there was a span of 11 bases. Germline loops: CDR1 SGHRS, CDR2 YFSETQ. This CDR3 spans 13 amino acids. The DNA for the CDR3 is TGCGCCAGCAGCTTGGGGGGGCAGGAAGGCTACACCTTC. Its protein is CASSLGGQEGYTF.

The chain has TRBV5-1 and TRBJ2-2; the match to TRBD1 covers 7 bases. The CDR3 spans 15 residues. Germline V lookup: CDR1 SGHRS, CDR2 YFSETQ. V gave up 0 bases and J gave up 4 bases; unmatched junction bases: 3. The CDR3 bases are TGCGCCAGCAGCTTGGGACAGGGTACCACCGGGGAGCTGTTTTTT. Translated: CASSLGQGTTGELFF.

The chain joins TRBV5-5 to TRBJ2-3; D may be TRBD2 (6 bases). V lost 1 base and J lost 10, with 16 bases in between. In germline, CDR1 is SGHKS, CDR2 YYEKEE (reference sequence). The CDR3 is 14 residues long. In nucleotides, the CDR3 is TGTGCCAGCAGCTTGCCCGCGGGAAGTAGGGCGCAGTATTTT. Protein sequence: CASSLPAGSRAQYF.

The V and J genes are TRBV11-2 and TRBJ2-7; the match to TRBD2 covers 8 bases. The V gene's germline CDR1 is SGHAT and CDR2 FQNNGV. Unmatched junction bases numbered 9, after V lost 4 bases and J lost 4 bases. This CDR3 comprises 15 residues. CDR3 bases: TGTGCCAGCAGCTCTTTAGCGGGACGGCGATACGAGCAGTACTTC. It translates to CASSSLAGRRYEQYF.

The V call is TRBV5-1, the J call TRBJ1-1; possible D gene TRBD1, 5 bases. CDR3 size: 16 residues. Trimming cost V 2 bases and J 0 bases, with 14 bases left between them. Germline assignment: CDR1 SGHRS and CDR2 YFSETQ. In DNA, the CDR3 is TGCGCCAGCAGCTTACAGGCCGTTCCCTTGAACACTGAAGCTTTCTTT. This gives the protein CASSLQAVPLNTEAFF. The full variable domain, rest sourced from reference TRBV5-1 and TRBJ1-1, is KAGVTQTPRYLIKTRGQQVTLSCSPISGHRSVSWYQQTPGQGLQFLFEYFSETQRNKGNFPGRFSGRQFSNSRSEMNVSTLELGDSALYLCASSLQAVPLNTEAFFGQGTRLTVV.

V is TRBV2 and J is TRBJ1-4, with TRBD1 identical over 7 bases. J gave up 3 bases and V 1 base, and 5 bases lay outside the gene matches. CDR1 is SNHLY, CDR2 FYNNEI, per germline. The CDR3 runs to 16 residues. CDR3 DNA sequence: TGTGCCAGCAGTGAAGTATCCGGGACAGCTAATGAAAAACTGTTTTTT. Protein sequence: CASSEVSGTANEKLFF.

The CDR3 bases are TGTGCCACCAACAGGGGAAACACCGGGGAGCTGTTTTTT. Translated: CATNRGNTGELFF. The chain recombines TRBV24-1 with TRBJ2-2; 7 bases agree with TRBD1. Germline V CDR1 and CDR2: KGHDR, SFDVKD. There are 13 residues in the CDR3. Unmatched junction bases numbered 1, after V lost 8 bases and J lost 2 bases.

This clone appeared a single time. J is TRBJ2-2 and V is TRBV9; TRBD2 matches at 7 bases. The V gene's germline CDR1 is SGDLS and CDR2 YYNGEE. The CDR3 is made up of 20 amino acids. V was clipped by 0 bases and J by 3 bases; unmatched bases: 17. CDR3 loop: CASSVEGGPLSGKDTGELFF. In DNA, the CDR3 is TGTGCCAGCAGCGTAGAAGGAGGGCCCCTAAGCGGGAAAGACACCGGGGAGCTGTTTTTT.

V gene TRBV4-3 combines with J gene TRBJ2-3; 10 nucleotides line up with TRBD2. Germline V gene lookup returns CDR1 LGHNA and CDR2 YSLEER. The CDR3 totals 16 residues. With 1 base clipped from V and 6 bases from J, the junction kept 7 bases outside the gene matches. CDR3 nucleotide sequence: TGCGCCAGCAGCCAAGGAACTAGCGGGGAAGCGGATACGCAGTATTTT. Amino acids: CASSQGTSGEADTQYF.

The genes are TRBV28 and TRBJ2-6, with D possibly being TRBD2 (6 bases). The CDR3 is 15 amino acids. Trimming stripped 3 bases from V and 1 base from J, with 7 bases between. Germline CDR1 reads MDHEN; CDR2 reads SYDVKM. The CDR3 region has the DNA TGTGCCAGCAGTTTGGAGGGATCTGGGGCCAACGTCCTGACTTTC. Translated: CASSLEGSGANVLTF.

This clone was seen only a few times. The same CDR3 is also encoded by other DNA sequences in this sample. The chain couples TRBV5-4 to TRBJ2-1; 9 bases are a match to TRBD2. Germline CDR1 reads SGHNT; CDR2 reads YYREEE (reference sequence). This CDR3 spans 13 amino acids. V gave up 2 bases and J gave up 6 bases; unmatched junction bases: 0. This CDR3 is CASSLAGGNEQFF. The CDR3 nucleotides are TGTGCCAGCAGCTTAGCGGGAGGCAATGAGCAGTTCTTC.

The genes are TRBV7-2 and TRBJ1-1; D gene uncertain. The CDR3 has 14 amino acids. From germline, CDR1 is SGHTA and CDR2 FQGNSA. Deletions cut 1 base from V and 5 bases from J, with 11 bases between. The CDR3 protein is CASSLGSVATEAFF. In DNA, the CDR3 is TGTGCCAGCAGCTTAGGTTCAGTGGCAACTGAAGCTTTCTTT.

The chain employs TRBV5-4 and TRBJ2-7, with no clear D. Germline CDR1 and CDR2: SGHNT and YYREEE (reference sequence). The CDR3 runs 14 residues. Trimming pared 0 bases from V and 2 bases from J, leaving 9 bases between. CDR3: CASSLDQATYEQYF. The CDR3 DNA reads as TGTGCCAGCAGCTTGGACCAGGCTACCTACGAGCAGTACTTC.

CDR3 DNA: TGTGCCAGAAGCTTGTCTGGACACGACGCCTACGAGCAGTACTTC. It is translated as CARSLSGHDAYEQYF. V usage is TRBV5-3 and J usage is TRBJ2-7; possibly TRBD1 for D (5 bases). TRBV5-3 is marked as an open reading frame, function uncertain. Trimming took off 1 base at V and 2 bases at J, with 13 bases between the two ends. This CDR3 is built from 15 residues.

This sequence joins TRBV24-1 and TRBJ2-1, with 9 nucleotides matching TRBD1. J was trimmed by 2 bases and V by 0 bases; bases with no gene match: 1. Per germline, CDR1 KGHDR and CDR2 SFDVKD. CDR3 length: 16 residues. CDR3 nucleotides: TGTGCCACCAGTGATTTGGGGACAGGGCCCTACAATGAGCAGTTCTTC. This sequence encodes CATSDLGTGPYNEQFF.

The chain joins TRBV7-9 to TRBJ2-2, with D perhaps TRBD2 (6 bases). Germline-derived CDR1 and CDR2 are SEHNR and FQNEAQ (reference sequence). This CDR3 has 15 residues. V lost 2 bases to trimming and J lost 2 bases, with 9 bases between them. The CDR3 spells CASSLRRGNTGELFF. CDR3 in DNA: TGTGCCAGCAGCTTACGGCGGGGAAACACCGGGGAGCTGTTTTTT.

This clone was detected only a few times. The V gene is TRBV7-2, the J gene TRBJ1-2, with D possibly being TRBD1 (6 bases). The V gene lost 7 bases and the J gene lost 3 bases, with 18 bases spanning the gap. The CDR3 contains 15 residues. Germline V lookup: CDR1 SGHTA, CDR2 FQGNSA. The CDR3, as DNA: TGTGCCAGCACCCTTAGCGGGGGCTATGACTATGGCTACACCTTC. Translation gives CASTLSGGYDYGYTF.

The V gene is TRBV10-3, the J gene TRBJ1-1; 8 nucleotides align to TRBD1. V was pared by 4 bases and J by 3 bases, with 4 bases of the junction left unmatched. Germline values: CDR1 ENHRY, CDR2 SYGVKD. This CDR3 contains 14 residues. The CDR3 DNA sequence: TGTGCCATCAGTGTGTCGGACAGGGACACTGAAGCTTTCTTT. It specifies CAISVSDRDTEAFF.

This clone was found once. The V and J genes are TRBV5-1 and TRBJ2-1; 11 bases match TRBD2. The CDR3 contains 16 residues. Germline V CDR1 and CDR2: SGHRS, YFSETQ. Trimming removed 3 bases from V and 10 bases from J; junction bases left unmatched: 12. The CDR3 DNA sequence: TGCGCCAGCAGCTCGGAGGGTAGCGGGAGGGCCGCCGAGCAGTTCTTC. Translated: CASSSEGSGRAAEQFF.

The gene calls are TRBV3-1 (or the pseudogene TRBV3-2) and TRBJ2-5, with 9 bases identical to TRBD1. The CDR3 totals 17 residues. Trimming took 5 bases from V and 7 from J; bases not matched to a gene: 17. Germline V gene data show CDR1 as LGHDT and CDR2 as YNNKEL (reference sequence). DNA of the CDR3: TGTGCCAGCAGCGTGCTAGGGCCCGGGACAGGGAGAGGGACCCAGTACTTC. It codes for CASSVLGPGTGRGTQYF.

A few counts support this clone. J is TRBJ2-2 and V is TRBV3-1 (or the pseudogene TRBV3-2), with 8 nucleotides matching TRBD2. The CDR3 is 15 amino acids. Germline lookup yields CDR1 LGHDT and CDR2 YNNKEL (reference sequence). V shed 4 bases, J shed 1 base, and the junction held 2 bases outside the gene matches. The CDR3 protein is CASSRLARNTGELFF. Written as DNA, the CDR3 is TGTGCCAGCAGCCGACTAGCGAGGAACACCGGGGAGCTGTTTTTT.

The count of this clone is one. This same CDR3 is encoded by further DNA sequences in the sample. The V call is TRBV19, the J call TRBJ1-5, with 9 bases lining up with TRBD1. Germline assignment: CDR1 LNHDA and CDR2 SQIVND (reference sequence). The V and J ends lost 3 bases and 4 bases, in that order; junction bases with no gene match: 1. The CDR3 consists of 14 residues. CDR3: CASSIGTGNQPQHF. CDR3 in DNA: TGTGCCAGTAGTATCGGGACAGGGAATCAGCCCCAGCATTTT.

The chain joins TRBV28 to TRBJ1-6; TRBD1 agrees at 11 bases. Germline values: CDR1 MDHEN, CDR2 SYDVKM. V shed 5 bases and J 7 bases; nucleotides not matched to a gene: 4. This CDR3 region has 15 residues. The CDR3 spells CASSDRDRGNSPLHF. As DNA, the CDR3 is TGTGCCAGCAGTGATAGGGACAGGGGGAATTCACCCCTCCACTTT. The full variable domain, in which reference TRBV28 and TRBJ1-6 provide the parts outside the CDR3, is DVKVTQSSRYLVKRTGEKVFLECVQDMDHENMFWYRQDPGLGLRLIYFSYDVKMKEKGDIPEGYSVSREKKERFSLILESASTNQTSMYLCASSDRDRGNSPLHFGNGTRLTVT.

This chain joins TRBV7-8 and TRBJ2-2; the match to TRBD2 covers 7 bases. This CDR3 contains 14 residues. Germline CDR1 reads SGHVS; CDR2 reads FQNEAQ. The J segment lost 3 bases and the V segment lost 6 bases, leaving 4 bases of the junction unmatched. CDR3 coding DNA: TGTGCCAGCAGATCGACTAGCCACACCGGGGAGCTGTTTTTT. Translation: CASRSTSHTGELFF.

This chain uses TRBV5-1 with TRBJ2-5; 8 bases are shared with TRBD1. Germline CDR1 and CDR2: SGHRS and YFSETQ. The V gene end was trimmed by 4 bases and the J gene end by 2 bases; junction bases not matched to a gene: 7. The CDR3 totals 15 residues. CDR3 DNA: TGCGCCAGCAGCATAGGGACAGGAGAACAAGAGACCCAGTACTTC. It encodes CASSIGTGEQETQYF.